This T cell receptor beta chain was captured in a study of identical twins. TCRdb used MiXCR to reprocess the 5' RACE reads, holding one entry per CDR3 protein. The sample shows about 660,000 distinct CDR3 sequences, more than 6.5% of them seen only once. J was trimmed by 5 bases and V by 6 bases; bases with no gene match: 4. The CDR3 sequence is 13 residues long. CDR1 and CDR2 (germline): DFQATT, SNEGSKA (reference sequence). This same sample was also part of a study on yellow fever vaccine responses in identical twins.

This chain connects TRBV20-1 to TRBJ2-7; 13 nucleotides align to TRBD2. The sample taken for sequencing was PBMCs. The sequence was collected from a woman aged 18-29 years in good health. The CDR3 DNA reads TGCAGTGCCGGGACTAGCGGGACCCACGAGCAGTACTTC. Encoded protein: CSAGTSGTHEQYF.